Listed below are T cell receptor beta chains from one sample, sequenced in a study of blood T cells in healthy people across ages. TCRdb independently ran MiXCR on the 5' RACE reads; one entry per CDR3 protein. The sample lists hundreds of thousands of distinct CDR3 sequences, 29% occurring once. Sequenced sample: blood. All receptors derive from an elderly woman in good health. The CDR3 runs from the conserved cysteine through the conserved F or W. Fields, in order: V gene, D gene, clone size, J gene, CDR3 DNA, CDR3 protein. The D gene is left open where the match is weak. Size tells how often a clone was seen (once, few, many) or the class of an expanded clone, and some rows leave it out.

TRBV4-3	-	many	TRBJ2-7	TGCGCCAGCAGCCAAGAGAGTCTGGGTTCCATATCCTACGAGCAGTACTTC	CASSQESLGSISYEQYF
TRBV2	TRBD1	many	TRBJ1-5	TGTGCCAGCAGGGGGGACAGGGCGGATAGCAATCAGCCCCAGCATTTT	CASRGDRADSNQPQHF
TRBV12-3/TRBV12-4	-	many	TRBJ1-2	TGTGCCAGCAGTCTAGCCACGGGGGGCTACTATGGCTACACCTTC	CASSLATGGYYGYTF
TRBV7-8	-	-	TRBJ2-2	TGTGCCAGCGCCGAACGGGGAGGTAACACCGGGGAGCTGTTTTTT	CASAERGGNTGELFF
TRBV12-3/TRBV12-4	-	many	TRBJ1-2	TGTGCCAGCAGTTTAGAAGGGGCGACCCCCTATGGCTACACCTTC	CASSLEGATPYGYTF
TRBV30	-	-	TRBJ2-3	TGTGCCTGGAGTCCAGGGGTGTTTGACCGCACAAACCATTCCCGGACAGATACGCAGTATTTT	CAWSPGVFDRTNHSRTDTQYF
TRBV7-2	-	-	TRBJ2-2	TGTGCCAGCAACGTGACCGGAATCGGGGAGCTGTTTTTT	CASNVTGIGELFF
TRBV5-8	TRBD1	-	TRBJ2-7	TGTGCCAGCAACCTACAGGGGGCGGGCTACGAGCAGTACTTC	CASNLQGAGYEQYF
TRBV7-2	TRBD1	many	TRBJ2-2	TGTGCCAGCGTCCCCTATGGGACAGGCGCCGGGGAGCTGTTTTTT	CASVPYGTGAGELFF
TRBV7-2	-	many	TRBJ2-5	TGTGCCAGCAGCTTATATCCCCCGAGCGAAGAGACCCAGTACTTC	CASSLYPPSEETQYF
TRBV7-2	-	-	TRBJ1-3	TGTGCCAGCAGCCGCCGACTCGGAAGCACCATATATTTT	CASSRRLGSTIYF
TRBV10-1	-	-	TRBJ1-2	TGCGCCAGCAGTGAGAGATCGAACTATGGCTACACCTTC	CASSERSNYGYTF
TRBV12-3/TRBV12-4	TRBD2	many	TRBJ2-7	TGTGCCAGCACCCCGGGGCCGGGGGGATTCTACGAGCAGTACTTC	CASTPGPGGFYEQYF
TRBV5-5	-	few	TRBJ1-1	TGTGCCAGCAGCGCCCGGAGGGGGATGACTGAAGCTTTCTTT	CASSARRGMTEAFF
TRBV12-3/TRBV12-4	-	few	TRBJ1-6	TGTGCCAGCAGTTTAGCGGGAGGAGCAGGGAATTCACCCCTCCACTTT	CASSLAGGAGNSPLHF
TRBV4-3	-	few	TRBJ1-2	TGCGCCAGCAGCCAAGAGGAGGGGATAGGCGGCTACACCTTC	CASSQEEGIGGYTF
TRBV11-3	-	few	TRBJ2-7	TGTGCCAGCAGCTTAGATAGCCAGGGCTCCTACAATGAGCAGTACTTC	CASSLDSQGSYNEQYF
TRBV28	-	many	TRBJ2-1	TGTGCCAGCAGAATTACCGGGAACCACAATGAGCAGTTCTTC	CASRITGNHNEQFF
TRBV5-6	-	-	TRBJ2-5	TGTGCCAGCAGCCAAGGGGTGACTGAGCAGTACTTC	CASSQGVTEQYF
TRBV30	-	-	TRBJ1-2	TGTGCCTGGAGTGTAGAGGCTAACTATGACTACACCTTC	CAWSVEANYDYTF
TRBV29-1	-	many	TRBJ2-4	TGCAGCGCTGGAGGGGGTATAGGAAACATTCAGTACTTC	CSAGGGIGNIQYF
TRBV12-3/TRBV12-4	TRBD1	many	TRBJ2-7	TGTGCCAGCAGTTTCCGACAGGGGTCCTACGAGCAGTACTTC	CASSFRQGSYEQYF
TRBV7-6	TRBD1	many	TRBJ2-5	TGTGCCAGCAAAGGGGGGACAGGGGGTACCCCAAGTTCGACCCAGTACTTC	CASKGGTGGTPSSTQYF
TRBV6-2/TRBV6-3	TRBD2	many	TRBJ2-7	TGTGCCAGCAGTTACTCTTATAGCGGGGGGGCGATTCGGAACTACGAGCAGTACTTC	CASSYSYSGGAIRNYEQYF
TRBV6-2/TRBV6-3	-	-	TRBJ2-4	TGTGCCAGCAGGGGGATACCTAAAAACATTCAGTACTTC	CASRGIPKNIQYF
TRBV7-8	TRBD1	-	TRBJ1-5	TGTGCCAGCAGCTTAGGTCCGGGACAGGGGCTCAATCAGCCCCAGCATTTT	CASSLGPGQGLNQPQHF
TRBV6-2/TRBV6-3	-	few	TRBJ2-2	TGTGCCAGCAGGATCTACACCGGGGAGCTGTTTTTT	CASRIYTGELFF
TRBV19	TRBD1	-	TRBJ2-7	TGTGCCAGTAGTACAAGGGACAGAAATGAGCAGTACTTC	CASSTRDRNEQYF
TRBV28	-	many	TRBJ2-3	TGTGCCAGCAAAAACCGAAGGGAGTCAGATACGCAGTATTTT	CASKNRRESDTQYF
TRBV3-1	TRBD1	few	TRBJ1-6	TGTGCCAGCAGCCGGGCTTTCGGACAGGGGGCTTCACCCCTCCACTTT	CASSRAFGQGASPLHF
TRBV29-1	-	-	TRBJ2-6	TGCAGCGTTCCCTCTGGGGCCAACGTCCTGACTTTC	CSVPSGANVLTF
TRBV28	-	many	TRBJ2-7	TGTGCCAGCAGTTTAAGGGGGGCGCTCTACGAGCAGTACTTC	CASSLRGALYEQYF
TRBV18	TRBD1	many	TRBJ1-2	TGTGCCAGCTCAGGAACCGGGACAGGGTCCCATGGCTACACCTTC	CASSGTGTGSHGYTF
TRBV7-2	TRBD2	-	TRBJ2-5	TGTGCCAGCAGCTTGTATGGGCGACCTCTAGCGGGGGGCGGTGAGCAGTACTTC	CASSLYGRPLAGGGEQYF
TRBV20-1	TRBD2	many	TRBJ2-7	TGCAGTGCTAGTTTGGGACTAGCGGGGGATATAAACCCTTACGAGCAGTACTTC	CSASLGLAGDINPYEQYF
TRBV7-9	-	many	TRBJ2-1	TGTGCCAGCAGCGGACCGGAGAGCTCCTACAATGAGCAGTTCTTC	CASSGPESSYNEQFF
TRBV4-3	TRBD1	many	TRBJ1-2	TGCGCCAGCAGCCAACCGGACAGGGGGCACTATGGCTACACCTTC	CASSQPDRGHYGYTF
TRBV6-2/TRBV6-3	TRBD1	-	TRBJ2-6	TGTGCCAGCAGTTACTCCGGCCAGGGGGCCTCTGGGGCCAACGTCCTGACTTTC	CASSYSGQGASGANVLTF
TRBV11-2	-	-	TRBJ2-1	TGTGCCAGCAGCTTAGGGGTGATCTCCTACAATGAGCAGTTCTTC	CASSLGVISYNEQFF
TRBV20-1	-	many	TRBJ1-4	TGCAGTGCAGACGGGAATGAAAAACTGTTTTTT	CSADGNEKLFF
TRBV7-9	TRBD1	many	TRBJ2-6	TGTGCCAGCAGCACTGGACAGGGAAGGGCAGGTGGGGCCAACGTCCTGACTTTC	CASSTGQGRAGGANVLTF
TRBV7-2	TRBD1	-	TRBJ1-3	TGTGCCAGCAGCCCACGGGACAGGCTAAACTATGGCTACACCATATATTTT	CASSPRDRLNYGYTIYF
TRBV12-3/TRBV12-4	TRBD1	-	TRBJ2-1	TGTGCCAGCTGGGTGAGGACAGGGGGAAAAAATGAGCAGTTCTTC	CASWVRTGGKNEQFF
TRBV29-1	-	-	TRBJ2-1	TGCAGCGTTGACGGGGACATTGGGAATGAGCAGTTCTTC	CSVDGDIGNEQFF
TRBV20-1	-	-	TRBJ1-5	TGCAGTGCTAGAGGCAAGACGGGTTATAGCAATCAGCCCCAGCATTTT	CSARGKTGYSNQPQHF
TRBV29-1	-	many	TRBJ1-4	TGCAGCGCTTTGACAGATAATGAAAAACTGTTTTTT	CSALTDNEKLFF